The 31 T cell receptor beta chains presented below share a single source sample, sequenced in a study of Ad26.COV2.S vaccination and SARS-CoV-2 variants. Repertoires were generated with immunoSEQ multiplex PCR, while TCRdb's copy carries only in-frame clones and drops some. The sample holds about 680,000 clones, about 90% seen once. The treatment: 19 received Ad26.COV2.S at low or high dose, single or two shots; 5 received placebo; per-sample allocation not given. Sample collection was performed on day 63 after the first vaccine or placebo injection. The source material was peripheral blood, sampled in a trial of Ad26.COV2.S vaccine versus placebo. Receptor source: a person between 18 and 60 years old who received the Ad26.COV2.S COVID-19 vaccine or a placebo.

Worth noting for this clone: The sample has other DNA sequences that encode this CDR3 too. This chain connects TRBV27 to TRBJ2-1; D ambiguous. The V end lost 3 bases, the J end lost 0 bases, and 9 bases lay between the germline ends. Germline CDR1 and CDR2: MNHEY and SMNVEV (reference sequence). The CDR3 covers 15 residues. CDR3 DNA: TGTGCCAGCAGTTTGGACGGAAGCTCCTACAATGAGCAGTTCTTC. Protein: CASSLDGSSYNEQFF.

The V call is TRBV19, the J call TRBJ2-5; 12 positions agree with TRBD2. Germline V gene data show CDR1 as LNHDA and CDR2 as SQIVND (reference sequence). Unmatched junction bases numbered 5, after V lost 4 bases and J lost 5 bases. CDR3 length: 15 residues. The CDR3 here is CASSTATSGGETQYF. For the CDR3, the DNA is TGTGCCAGTAGTACCGCCACTAGCGGGGGGGAGACCCAGTACTTC.

This CDR3 is CASSLGGLITPLHF. DNA of the CDR3: TGTGCCAGCAGTTTGGGGGGGCTGATTACACCCCTCCACTTT. This rearrangement joins TRBV27 to TRBJ1-6; TRBD1 might be the D (6 bases). The V and J ends lost 3 bases and 11 bases respectively, with 14 bases between them. Looked up from germline, CDR1 is MNHEY and CDR2 is SMNVEV (reference sequence). The CDR3 is 14 residues long.

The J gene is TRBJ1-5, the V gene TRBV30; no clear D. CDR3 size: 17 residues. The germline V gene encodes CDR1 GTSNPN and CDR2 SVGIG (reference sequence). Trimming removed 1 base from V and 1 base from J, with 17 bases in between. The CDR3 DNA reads TGTGCCTGGAGTGGATCCCTCGGCGGCGGAAGCAATCAGCCCCAGCATTTT. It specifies CAWSGSLGGGSNQPQHF.

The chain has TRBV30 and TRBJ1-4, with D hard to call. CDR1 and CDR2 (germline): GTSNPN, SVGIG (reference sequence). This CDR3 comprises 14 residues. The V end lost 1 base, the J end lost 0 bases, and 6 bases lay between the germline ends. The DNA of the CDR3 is TGTGCCTGGAGTGGCCGTGCAACTAATGAAAAACTGTTTTTT. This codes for CAWSGRATNEKLFF.

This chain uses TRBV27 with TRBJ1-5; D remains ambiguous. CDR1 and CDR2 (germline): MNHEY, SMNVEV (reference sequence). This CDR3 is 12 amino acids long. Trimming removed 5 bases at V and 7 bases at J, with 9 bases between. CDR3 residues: CASSPLGQPQHF. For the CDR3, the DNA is TGTGCCAGCAGTCCCCTTGGGCAGCCCCAGCATTTT.

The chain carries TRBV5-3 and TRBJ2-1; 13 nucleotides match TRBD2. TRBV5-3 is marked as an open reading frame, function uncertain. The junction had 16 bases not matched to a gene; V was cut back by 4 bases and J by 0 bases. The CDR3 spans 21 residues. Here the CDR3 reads CARSGLCGTSGTLSSYNEQFF. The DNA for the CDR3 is TGTGCCAGAAGCGGCCTATGTGGGACTAGCGGGACGCTAAGCTCCTACAATGAGCAGTTCTTC.

CDR3 sequence (DNA): TGTGCCAGCAGCTCGGGGACAGCACGAATGAGTACCTACAATGAGCAGTTCTTC. Amino acid sequence: CASSSGTARMSTYNEQFF. V gene TRBV7-9 combines with J gene TRBJ2-1, with 7 positions matching TRBD1. Germline CDR1 and CDR2: SEHNR and FQNEAQ (reference sequence). The CDR3 runs to 18 residues. J was trimmed by 2 bases and V by 4 bases; bases with no gene match: 14.

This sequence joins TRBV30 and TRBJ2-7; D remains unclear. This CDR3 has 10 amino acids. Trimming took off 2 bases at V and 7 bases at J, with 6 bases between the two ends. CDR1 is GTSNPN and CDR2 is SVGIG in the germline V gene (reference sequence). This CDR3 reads CAWSLGEQYF. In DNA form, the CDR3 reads TGTGCCTGGAGTCTTGGGGAGCAGTACTTC. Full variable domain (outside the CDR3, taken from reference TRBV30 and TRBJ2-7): SQTIHQWPATLVQPVGSPLSLECTVEGTSNPNLYWYRQAAGRGLQLLFYSVGIGQISSEVPQNLSASRPQDRQFILSSKKLLLSDSGFYLCAWSLGEQYFGPGTRLTVT.

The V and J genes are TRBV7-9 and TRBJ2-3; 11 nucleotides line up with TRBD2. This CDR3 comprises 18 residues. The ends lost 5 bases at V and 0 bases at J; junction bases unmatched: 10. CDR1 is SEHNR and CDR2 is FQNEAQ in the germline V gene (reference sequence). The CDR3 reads CASSTLLAGVVSTDTQYF. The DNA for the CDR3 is TGTGCCAGCAGCACCTTACTAGCGGGAGTCGTTAGCACAGATACGCAGTATTTT.

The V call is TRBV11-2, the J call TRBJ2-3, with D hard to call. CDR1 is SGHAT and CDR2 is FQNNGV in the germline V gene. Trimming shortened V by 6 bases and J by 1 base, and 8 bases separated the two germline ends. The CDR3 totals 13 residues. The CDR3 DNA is TGTGCCAGCAGATTCAAGGGCACAGATACGCAGTATTTT. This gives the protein CASRFKGTDTQYF.

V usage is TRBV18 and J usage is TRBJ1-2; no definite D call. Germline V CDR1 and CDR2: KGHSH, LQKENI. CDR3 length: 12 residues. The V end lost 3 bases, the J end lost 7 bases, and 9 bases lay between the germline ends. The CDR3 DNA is TGTGCCAGCTCACCCAACTCTGGTGGCTACACCTTC. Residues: CASSPNSGGYTF.

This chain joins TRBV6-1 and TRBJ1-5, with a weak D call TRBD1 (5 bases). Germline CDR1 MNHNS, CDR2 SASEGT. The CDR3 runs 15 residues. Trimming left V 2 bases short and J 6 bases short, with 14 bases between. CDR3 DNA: TGTGCCAGCAGTGAAACGTGGCAGGGTCGTCAGCCCCAGCATTTT. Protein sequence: CASSETWQGRQPQHF.

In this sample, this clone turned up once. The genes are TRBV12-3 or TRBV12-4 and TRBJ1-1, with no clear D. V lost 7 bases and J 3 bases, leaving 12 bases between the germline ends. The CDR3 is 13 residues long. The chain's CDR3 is CASTWAGYTEAFF. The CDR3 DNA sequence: TGTGCCAGCACCTGGGCGGGGTACACTGAAGCTTTCTTT.

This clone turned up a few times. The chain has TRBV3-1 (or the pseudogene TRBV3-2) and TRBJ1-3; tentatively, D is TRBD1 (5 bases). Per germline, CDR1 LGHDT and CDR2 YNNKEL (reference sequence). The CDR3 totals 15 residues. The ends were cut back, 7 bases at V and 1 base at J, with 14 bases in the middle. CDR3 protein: CASTKDTTSGNTIYF. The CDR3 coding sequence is TGTGCCAGCACCAAGGACACAACTTCTGGAAACACCATATATTTT.

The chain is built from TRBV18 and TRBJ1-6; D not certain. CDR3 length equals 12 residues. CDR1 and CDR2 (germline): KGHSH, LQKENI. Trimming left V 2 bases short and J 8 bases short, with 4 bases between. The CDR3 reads CASSPGDSPLHF. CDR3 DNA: TGTGCCAGCTCACCAGGGGATTCACCCCTCCACTTT.

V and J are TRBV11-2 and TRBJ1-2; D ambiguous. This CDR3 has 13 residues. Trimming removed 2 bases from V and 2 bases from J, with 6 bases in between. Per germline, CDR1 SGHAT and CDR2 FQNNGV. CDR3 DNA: TGTGCCAGCAGCTTAACTTCCAACTATGGCTACACCTTC. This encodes CASSLTSNYGYTF.

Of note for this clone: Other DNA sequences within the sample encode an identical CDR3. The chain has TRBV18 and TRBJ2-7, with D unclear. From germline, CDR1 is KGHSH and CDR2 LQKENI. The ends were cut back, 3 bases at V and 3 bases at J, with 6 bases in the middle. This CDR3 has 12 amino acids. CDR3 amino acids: CASSPANYEQYF. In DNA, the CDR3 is TGTGCCAGCTCACCTGCAAACTACGAGCAGTACTTC.

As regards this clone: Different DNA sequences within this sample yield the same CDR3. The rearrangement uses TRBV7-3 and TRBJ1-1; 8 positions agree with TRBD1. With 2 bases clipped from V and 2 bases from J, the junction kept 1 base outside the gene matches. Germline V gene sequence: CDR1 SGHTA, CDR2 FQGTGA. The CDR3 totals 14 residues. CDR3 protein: CASSLGTGNTEAFF. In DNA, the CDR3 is TGTGCCAGCAGCTTAGGGACAGGCAACACTGAAGCTTTCTTT.

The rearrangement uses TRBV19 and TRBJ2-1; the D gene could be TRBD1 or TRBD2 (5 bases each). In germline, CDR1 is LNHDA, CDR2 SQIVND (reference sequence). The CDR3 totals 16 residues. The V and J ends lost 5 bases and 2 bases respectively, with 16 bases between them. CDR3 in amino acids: CASSEGWGMPYNEQFF. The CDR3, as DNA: TGTGCCAGTAGTGAGGGCTGGGGGATGCCCTACAATGAGCAGTTCTTC.

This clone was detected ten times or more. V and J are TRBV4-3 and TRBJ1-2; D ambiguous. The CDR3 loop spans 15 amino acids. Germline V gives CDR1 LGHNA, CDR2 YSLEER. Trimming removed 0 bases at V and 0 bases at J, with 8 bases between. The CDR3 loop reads CASSQDPYANYGYTF. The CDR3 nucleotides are TGCGCCAGCAGCCAAGATCCATATGCTAACTATGGCTACACCTTC.

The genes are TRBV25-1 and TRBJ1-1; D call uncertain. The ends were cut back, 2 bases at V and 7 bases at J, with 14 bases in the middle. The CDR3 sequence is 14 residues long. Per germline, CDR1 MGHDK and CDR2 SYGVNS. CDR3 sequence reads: CASSEGVRLDEAFF. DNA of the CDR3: TGTGCCAGCAGTGAAGGGGTAAGGCTAGATGAAGCTTTCTTT.

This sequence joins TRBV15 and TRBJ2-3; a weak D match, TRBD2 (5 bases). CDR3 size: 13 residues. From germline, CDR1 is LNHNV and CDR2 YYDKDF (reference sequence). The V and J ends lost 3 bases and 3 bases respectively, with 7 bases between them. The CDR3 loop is CATSSRRTDTQYF. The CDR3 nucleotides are TGTGCCACCAGCAGTAGGAGGACAGATACGCAGTATTTT.

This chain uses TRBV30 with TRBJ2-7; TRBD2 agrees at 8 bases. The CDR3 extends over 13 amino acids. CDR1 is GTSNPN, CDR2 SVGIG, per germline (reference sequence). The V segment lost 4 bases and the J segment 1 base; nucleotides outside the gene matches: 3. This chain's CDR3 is CAWNGGRSYEQYF. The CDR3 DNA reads TGTGCCTGGAATGGCGGGAGGTCCTACGAGCAGTACTTC.

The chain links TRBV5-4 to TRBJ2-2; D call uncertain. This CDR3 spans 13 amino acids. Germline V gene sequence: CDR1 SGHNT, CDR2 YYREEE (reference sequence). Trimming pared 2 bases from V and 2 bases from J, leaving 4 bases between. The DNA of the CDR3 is TGTGCCAGCAGCTTATACAACACCGGGGAGCTGTTTTTT. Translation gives CASSLYNTGELFF.

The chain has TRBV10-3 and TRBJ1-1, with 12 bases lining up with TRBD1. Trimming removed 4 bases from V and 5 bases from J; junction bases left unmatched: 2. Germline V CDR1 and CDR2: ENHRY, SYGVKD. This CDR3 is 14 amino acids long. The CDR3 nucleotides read TGTGCCATCAGTGCGGGACAGGGGGCAACTGAAGCTTTCTTT. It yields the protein CAISAGQGATEAFF.

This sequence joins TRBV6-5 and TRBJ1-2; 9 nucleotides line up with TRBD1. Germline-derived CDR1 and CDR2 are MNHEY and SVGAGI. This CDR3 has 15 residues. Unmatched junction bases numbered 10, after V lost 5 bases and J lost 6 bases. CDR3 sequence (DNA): TGTGCCAGCAGTCAACCGGACAGGGGTGGTGATGGCTACACCTTC. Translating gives CASSQPDRGGDGYTF.

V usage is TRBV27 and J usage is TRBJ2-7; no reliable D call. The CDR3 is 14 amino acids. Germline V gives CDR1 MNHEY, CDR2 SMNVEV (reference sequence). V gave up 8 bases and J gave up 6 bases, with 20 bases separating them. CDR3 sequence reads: CASHSNSWSSEQYF. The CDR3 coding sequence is TGTGCCAGCCACTCTAACTCATGGAGTTCCGAGCAGTACTTC.

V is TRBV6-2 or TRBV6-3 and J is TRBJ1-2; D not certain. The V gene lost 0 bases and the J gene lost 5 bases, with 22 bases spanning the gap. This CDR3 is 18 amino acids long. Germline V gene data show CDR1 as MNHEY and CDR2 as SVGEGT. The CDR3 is CASSYSIRTPLPSYGYTF. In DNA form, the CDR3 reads TGTGCCAGCAGTTACTCGATCAGGACCCCCCTACCGAGTTATGGCTACACCTTC.

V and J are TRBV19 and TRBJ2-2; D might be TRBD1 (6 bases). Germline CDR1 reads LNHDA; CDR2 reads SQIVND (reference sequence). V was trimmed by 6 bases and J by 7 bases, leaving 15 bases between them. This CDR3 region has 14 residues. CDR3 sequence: CASRTTGSGGELFF. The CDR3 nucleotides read TGTGCCAGTAGGACGACAGGCAGTGGCGGGGAGCTGTTTTTT.

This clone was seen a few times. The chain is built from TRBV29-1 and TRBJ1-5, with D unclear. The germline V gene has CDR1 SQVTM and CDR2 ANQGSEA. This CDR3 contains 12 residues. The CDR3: CSAGWGNQPQHF. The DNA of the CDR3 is TGCAGTGCGGGGTGGGGCAATCAGCCCCAGCATTTT. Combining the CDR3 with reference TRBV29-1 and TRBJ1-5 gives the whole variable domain SAVISQKPSRDICQRGTSLTIQCQVDSQVTMMFWYRQQPGQSLTLIATANQGSEATYESGFVIDKFPISRPNLTFSTLTVSNMSPEDSSIYLCSAGWGNQPQHFGDGTRLSIL.